The 19 T cell receptor beta chains below come from one sample, sequenced in a study of shared clonotypes between healthy human individuals. Sequenced by immunoSEQ multiplex PCR; TCRdb stores in-frame clones only, minus some. This sample has approximately 600,000 clones, with approximately 95% found just once. CD45RO-negative, CCR7-positively selected cells formed the naive CD8 fraction, excluding terminally differentiated effector memory CD45RA+ cells. Sequenced material: naive CD8+ T cells sorted from blood. The receptors were gathered from a woman in her thirties in good health.

This clone was observed a few times. The chain carries TRBV20-1 and TRBJ1-2; D perhaps matches TRBD1 (6 bases). The CDR3 has 10 residues. Trimming took 6 bases from V and 8 from J, leaving 10 bases between them. Looked up from germline, CDR1 is DFQATT and CDR2 is SNEGSKA (reference sequence). CDR3 residues: CSALQGGYTF. The CDR3 DNA follows: TGCAGTGCCCTCCAGGGGGGCTACACCTTC.

The rearrangement uses TRBV5-6 and TRBJ2-5, with a tentative D call TRBD1 (6 bases). The end of the DNA is better explained by TRBJ2-7, so the J call may be wrong. CDR3 size: 13 residues. Per germline, CDR1 SGHDT and CDR2 YYEEEE. CDR3 sequence reads: CASSGKDSYEQYF. For the CDR3, the DNA is TGTGCCAGCAGCGGAAAGGACAGCTACGAGCAGTACTTC.

The gene calls are TRBV28 and TRBJ2-7; 10 bases map to TRBD2. This CDR3 region has 14 residues. J gave up 4 bases and V 3 bases, and 3 bases lay outside the gene matches. Germline V lookup: CDR1 MDHEN, CDR2 SYDVKM. In DNA, the CDR3 is TGTGCCAGCAGTTTTACAGCGGGGGGGTACGAGCAGTACTTC. This sequence encodes CASSFTAGGYEQYF.

The DNA of the CDR3 is TGTGCCGGGGGGGGTCAGCATAGCAATCAGCCCCAGCATTTT. Amino acids: CAGGGQHSNQPQHF. The chain carries TRBV6-1 and TRBJ1-5; tentatively, D is TRBD1 (5 bases). Germline V gives CDR1 MNHNS, CDR2 SASEGT. The CDR3 consists of 14 residues. V lost 11 bases and J lost 0, with 14 bases in between.

The CDR3 DNA reads TGCGCCAGCAGTGATACCGGCGGGAGGTCCTACGAGCAGTACTTC. Translation gives CASSDTGGRSYEQYF. J is TRBJ2-7 and V is TRBV10-2; TRBD2 matches at 8 bases. This CDR3 region has 15 residues. J gave up 1 base and V 3 bases, and 5 bases lay outside the gene matches. The germline V gene encodes CDR1 WSHSY and CDR2 SAAADI.

The rearrangement uses TRBV19 and TRBJ2-3, with D tentatively TRBD2 (5 bases). The CDR3 has 15 residues. The germline V gene encodes CDR1 LNHDA and CDR2 SQIVND (reference sequence). Trimming removed 3 bases from V and 1 base from J, with 11 bases in between. The CDR3 loop is CASSIYISGTDTQYF. The CDR3 DNA follows: TGTGCCAGTAGTATCTACATTAGCGGCACAGATACGCAGTATTTT. The full variable domain, with the rest looked up from reference TRBV19 and TRBJ2-3, is DGGITQSPKYLFRKEGQNVTLSCEQNLNHDAMYWYRQDPGQGLRLIYYSQIVNDFQKGDIAEGYSVSREKKESFPLTVTSAQKNPTAFYLCASSIYISGTDTQYFGPGTRLTVL.

The chain is built from TRBV6-5 and TRBJ1-5; 7 nucleotides align to TRBD1. The V segment lost 5 bases and the J segment 9 bases; nucleotides outside the gene matches: 13. Germline CDR1 is MNHEY and CDR2 is SVGAGI. This CDR3 is 15 amino acids long. In DNA form, the CDR3 reads TGTGCCAGCAGTCCGTACAGACAGGGATTGGGGCCCCAGCATTTT. Encoded protein: CASSPYRQGLGPQHF.

On this clone itself: The junction departs from germline at one end; a sequencing error may be responsible. Other DNA sequences from this sample encode an identical CDR3 as well. The V and J genes are TRBV10-1 and TRBJ2-7; 7 positions match TRBD2. Germline V lookup: CDR1 WNHNN, CDR2 SYGVQD (reference sequence). The CDR3 sequence is 16 residues long. CDR3 residues: CASSGSREIPTYEQYF. DNA for the CDR3: TGCGCCAGCAGTGGCTCGCGGGAGATACCAACCTATGAGCAGTACTTC.

The gene calls are TRBV5-1 and TRBJ1-5; D unresolved. Germline loops: CDR1 SGHRS, CDR2 YFSETQ. Trimming took 0 bases from V and 9 from J, leaving 16 bases between them. The CDR3 contains 15 residues. DNA of the CDR3: TGCGCCAGCAGCTTGGAGGGCGGCCGTTCGGGGCCCCAGCATTTT. Protein product: CASSLEGGRSGPQHF.

The chain carries TRBV30 and TRBJ1-5; D perhaps matches TRBD1 (5 bases). Trimming removed 3 bases at V and 3 bases at J, with 18 bases between. The CDR3 spans 16 residues. CDR1 and CDR2 from the germline V gene are GTSNPN and SVGIG (reference sequence). CDR3 in DNA: TGTGCCTGGAGCGAACTAGGCAGGGAGCCCAATCAGCCCCAGCATTTT. Encoded protein: CAWSELGREPNQPQHF.

This chain connects TRBV13 to TRBJ2-7; D is unresolved. V was pared by 1 base and J by 6 bases, with 10 bases between. The CDR3 has 13 amino acids. The germline V gene encodes CDR1 PRHDT and CDR2 FYEKMQ (reference sequence). CDR3 loop: CASSLELSAEQYF. The DNA for the CDR3 is TGTGCCAGCAGCTTAGAATTAAGCGCCGAGCAGTACTTC.

The sample holds one count of this clone. The chain combines TRBV27 with TRBJ2-1; 7 positions agree with TRBD2. The germline gives CDR1 MNHEY, CDR2 SMNVEV (reference sequence). The V and J ends lost 5 bases and 6 bases, in that order; junction bases with no gene match: 4. This CDR3 has 13 residues. The CDR3 protein is CASSTTSANEQFF. Written as DNA, the CDR3 is TGTGCCAGCAGTACTACTAGCGCCAATGAGCAGTTCTTC.

The V call is TRBV30, the J call TRBJ1-4, with D unresolved. This CDR3 contains 14 residues. The ends were cut back, 0 bases at V and 4 bases at J, with 9 bases in the middle. CDR1 and CDR2 (germline): GTSNPN, SVGIG (reference sequence). The CDR3 DNA reads as TGTGCCTGGAGTGTCGGGGTTAGTAATGAAAAACTGTTTTTT. This gives the protein CAWSVGVSNEKLFF.

The chain has TRBV30 and TRBJ2-1; D is undetermined. The V end lost 3 bases, the J end lost 9 bases, and 15 bases lay between the germline ends. Germline V CDR1 and CDR2: GTSNPN, SVGIG (reference sequence). This CDR3 has 13 amino acids. In DNA, the CDR3 is TGTGCCTGGAGCTCACCCCCATGGATTGAGCAGTTCTTC. It encodes CAWSSPPWIEQFF. Full variable domain (missing parts from reference TRBV30 and TRBJ2-1): SQTIHQWPATLVQPVGSPLSLECTVEGTSNPNLYWYRQAAGRGLQLLFYSVGIGQISSEVPQNLSASRPQDRQFILSSKKLLLSDSGFYLCAWSSPPWIEQFFGPGTRLTVL.

About this clone itself: Other DNA variants within this sample encode the same CDR3. The V call is TRBV11-2, the J call TRBJ1-1; D remains ambiguous. Trimming removed 3 bases at V and 3 bases at J, with 5 bases between. Germline V gives CDR1 SGHAT, CDR2 FQNNGV. The CDR3 is 12 residues long. The CDR3 is CASSFGDTEAFF. The CDR3 region has the DNA TGTGCCAGCAGCTTCGGAGACACTGAAGCTTTCTTT.

The V and J genes are TRBV19 and TRBJ2-5; D is possibly TRBD1 (6 bases). The J call could be wrong; TRBJ2-7 is a better fit for the DNA end. The CDR3 extends over 13 amino acids. From germline, CDR1 is LNHDA and CDR2 SQIVND (reference sequence). The CDR3 here is CASSPRTELEQYF. The CDR3 coding sequence is TGTGCCAGTAGTCCCCGGACAGAGCTCGAGCAGTACTTC.

Remarks on this clone: Within the sample, other DNA sequences also encode this same CDR3. The J gene is TRBJ2-5, the V gene TRBV29-1; tentative D call: TRBD2 (5 bases). The J call may be in error: the DNA end matches TRBJ2-7 better. From germline, CDR1 is SQVTM and CDR2 ANQGSEA. The CDR3 contains 11 residues. The CDR3 DNA reads as TGCAGCGTCCGGGACTCCTACGAGCAGTACTTC. Its translation: CSVRDSYEQYF.

V gene TRBV10-3 combines with J gene TRBJ1-1; tentative D call: TRBD1 (5 bases). The V end was cut by 5 bases, the J end by 11 bases, with 12 bases between. This CDR3 comprises 11 residues. Germline V gives CDR1 ENHRY, CDR2 SYGVKD. CDR3 in amino acids: CAISIDGGAFF. CDR3 sequence (DNA): TGTGCCATCAGTATCGACGGGGGGGCTTTCTTT.

V is TRBV5-1 and J is TRBJ2-2; unclear D gene. This CDR3 is 16 amino acids long. CDR1 is SGHRS and CDR2 is YFSETQ in the germline V gene. The V end was cut by 1 base, the J end by 1 base, with 11 bases between. The CDR3, as DNA: TGCGCCAGCAGCTTGAACCTACCATTGAACACCGGGGAGCTGTTTTTT. Translated: CASSLNLPLNTGELFF. The variable domain in full, completed from reference TRBV5-1 and TRBJ2-2, reads KAGVTQTPRYLIKTRGQQVTLSCSPISGHRSVSWYQQTPGQGLQFLFEYFSETQRNKGNFPGRFSGRQFSNSRSEMNVSTLELGDSALYLCASSLNLPLNTGELFFGEGSRLTVL.